This section outlines one T cell receptor (beta chain) sequence together with its context. Its antigen is not identified. Deep was the level at which the assay was run. Some clones are missing from TCRdb's copy, which holds only in-frame ones; the method was immunoSEQ multiplex PCR. The sample yields 450,000 or so clones, around 77% seen once. The data originate from a study of shared clonotypes between healthy human individuals. V was pared by 5 bases and J by 6 bases, with 8 bases between. There are 11 residues in the CDR3. CDR1 SGHAT and CDR2 FQDESV come from the germline V gene (reference sequence). Study-level results: Represented genetic and exposure-history diversity was restricted by having few donors.

Donation came from healthy HIV-negative adults that had no recent acute infections or vaccinations. Every donor, a Caucasian adult, lived in Nashville, Tennessee. The source of this sequence is a woman between 40 and 55 years old in good health. Some clones in this sample may be carry-over from other donors' samples. The chain joins TRBV11-1 to TRBJ2-7; D uncertain. The specimen was PBMCs. In DNA form, the CDR3 reads TGTGCCAGCAGCCGCCGGCTCGAGCAGTACTTC. Its translation is CASSRRLEQYF.